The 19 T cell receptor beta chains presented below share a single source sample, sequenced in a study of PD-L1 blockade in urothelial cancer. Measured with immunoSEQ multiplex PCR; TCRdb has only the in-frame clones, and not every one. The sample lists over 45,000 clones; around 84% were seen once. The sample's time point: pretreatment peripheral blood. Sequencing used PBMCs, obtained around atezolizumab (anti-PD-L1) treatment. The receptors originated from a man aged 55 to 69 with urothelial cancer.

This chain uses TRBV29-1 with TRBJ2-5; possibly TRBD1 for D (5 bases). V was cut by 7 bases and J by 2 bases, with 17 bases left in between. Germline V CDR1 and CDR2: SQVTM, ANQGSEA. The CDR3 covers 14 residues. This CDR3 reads CSAARQTLQETQYF. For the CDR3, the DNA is TGCAGCGCAGCTAGACAGACTTTACAAGAGACCCAGTACTTC.

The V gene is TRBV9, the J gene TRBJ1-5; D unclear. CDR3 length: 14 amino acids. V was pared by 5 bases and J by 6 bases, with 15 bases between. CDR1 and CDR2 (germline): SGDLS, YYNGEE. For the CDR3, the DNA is TGTGCCAGCAGTCCAAGTTATAGCGGTCAGCCCCAGCATTTT. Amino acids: CASSPSYSGQPQHF.

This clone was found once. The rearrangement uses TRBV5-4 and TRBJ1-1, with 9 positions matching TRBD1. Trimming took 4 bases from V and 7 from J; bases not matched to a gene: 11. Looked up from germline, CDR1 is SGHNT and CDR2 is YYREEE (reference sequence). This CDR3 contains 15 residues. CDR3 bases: TGTGCCAGCAGCCCTCCGGGACAGGGCGTCTATGAAGCTTTCTTT. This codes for CASSPPGQGVYEAFF.

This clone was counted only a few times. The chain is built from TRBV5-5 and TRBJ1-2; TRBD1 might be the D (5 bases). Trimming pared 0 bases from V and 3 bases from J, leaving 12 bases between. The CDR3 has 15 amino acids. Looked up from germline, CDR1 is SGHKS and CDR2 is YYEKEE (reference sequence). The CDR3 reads CASSLAAAGHYGYTF. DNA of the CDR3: TGTGCCAGCAGCTTGGCCGCGGCGGGGCACTATGGCTACACCTTC.

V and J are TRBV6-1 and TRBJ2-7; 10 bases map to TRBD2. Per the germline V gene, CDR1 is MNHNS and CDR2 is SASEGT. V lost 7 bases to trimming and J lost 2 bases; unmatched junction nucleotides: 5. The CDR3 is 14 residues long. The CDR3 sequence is CASTTSGAPYEQYF. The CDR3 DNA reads TGTGCCAGCACCACTAGCGGGGCACCCTACGAGCAGTACTTC.

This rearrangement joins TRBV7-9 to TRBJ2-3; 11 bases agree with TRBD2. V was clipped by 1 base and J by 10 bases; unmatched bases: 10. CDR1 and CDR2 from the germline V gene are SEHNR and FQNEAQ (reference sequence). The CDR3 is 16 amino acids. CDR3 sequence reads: CASSLVWLAGGPAQYF. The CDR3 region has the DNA TGTGCCAGCAGCTTAGTTTGGCTAGCGGGAGGCCCAGCGCAGTATTTT.

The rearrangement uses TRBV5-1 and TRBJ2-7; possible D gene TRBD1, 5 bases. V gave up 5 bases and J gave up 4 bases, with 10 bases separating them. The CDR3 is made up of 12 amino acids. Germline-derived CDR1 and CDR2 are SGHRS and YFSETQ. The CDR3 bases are TGCGCCAGCAGTTTTACAGGTTACGAGCAGTACTTC. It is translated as CASSFTGYEQYF. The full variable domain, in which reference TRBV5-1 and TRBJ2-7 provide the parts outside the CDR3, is KAGVTQTPRYLIKTRGQQVTLSCSPISGHRSVSWYQQTPGQGLQFLFEYFSETQRNKGNFPGRFSGRQFSNSRSEMNVSTLELGDSALYLCASSFTGYEQYFGPGTRLTVT.

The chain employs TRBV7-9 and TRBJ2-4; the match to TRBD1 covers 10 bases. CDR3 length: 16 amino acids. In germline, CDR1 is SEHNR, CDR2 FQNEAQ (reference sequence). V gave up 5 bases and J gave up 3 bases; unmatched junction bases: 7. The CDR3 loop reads CASSPYRDRGKNIQYF. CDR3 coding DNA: TGTGCCAGCAGCCCCTACCGGGACAGGGGCAAAAACATTCAGTACTTC. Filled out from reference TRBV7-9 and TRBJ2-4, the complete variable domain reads DTGVSQNPRHKITKRGQNVTFRCDPISEHNRLYWYRQTLGQGPEFLTYFQNEAQLEKSRLLSDRFSAERPKGSFSTLEIQRTEQGDSAMYLCASSPYRDRGKNIQYFGAGTRLSVL.

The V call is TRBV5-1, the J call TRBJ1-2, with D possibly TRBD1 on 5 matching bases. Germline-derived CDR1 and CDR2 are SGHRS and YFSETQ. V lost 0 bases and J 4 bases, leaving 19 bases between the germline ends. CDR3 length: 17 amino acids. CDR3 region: CASSLVFSTVPSYGYTF. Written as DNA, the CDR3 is TGCGCCAGCAGCTTGGTTTTTTCGACAGTACCCTCCTATGGCTACACCTTC.

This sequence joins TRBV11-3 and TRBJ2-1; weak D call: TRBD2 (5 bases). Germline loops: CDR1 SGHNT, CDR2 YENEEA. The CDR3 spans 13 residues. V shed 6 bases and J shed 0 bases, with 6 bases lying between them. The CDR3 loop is CASSGSSYNEQFF. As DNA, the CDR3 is TGTGCCAGCAGTGGGAGCTCCTACAATGAGCAGTTCTTC.

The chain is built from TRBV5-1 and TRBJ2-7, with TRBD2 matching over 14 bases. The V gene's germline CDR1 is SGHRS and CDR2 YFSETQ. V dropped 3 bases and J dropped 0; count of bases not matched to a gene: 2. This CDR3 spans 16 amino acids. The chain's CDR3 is CASSWGLAGASYEQYF. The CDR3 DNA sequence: TGCGCCAGCAGCTGGGGACTAGCGGGGGCCTCCTACGAGCAGTACTTC.

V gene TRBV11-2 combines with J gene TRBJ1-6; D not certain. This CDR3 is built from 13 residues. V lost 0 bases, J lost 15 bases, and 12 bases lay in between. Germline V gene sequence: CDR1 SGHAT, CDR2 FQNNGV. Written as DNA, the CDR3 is TGTGCCAGCAGCTTAGATCGGGTCACCGGCCTCCACTTT. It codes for CASSLDRVTGLHF.

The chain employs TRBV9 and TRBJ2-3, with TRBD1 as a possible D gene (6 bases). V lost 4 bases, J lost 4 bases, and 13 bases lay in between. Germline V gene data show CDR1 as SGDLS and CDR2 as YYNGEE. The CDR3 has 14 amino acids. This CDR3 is CASSSRTVSDTQYF. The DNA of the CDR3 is TGTGCCAGCAGCTCACGGACAGTATCAGATACGCAGTATTTT.

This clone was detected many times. The CDR3 here is CASSPRTDYEQYF. The CDR3 nucleotides read TGTGCCAGTAGTCCCCGGACAGACTACGAGCAGTACTTC. This chain joins TRBV19 and TRBJ2-7; D perhaps matches TRBD1 (6 bases). Germline V gene lookup returns CDR1 LNHDA and CDR2 SQIVND (reference sequence). The CDR3 sequence is 13 residues long. Trimming pared 5 bases from V and 3 bases from J, leaving 11 bases between.

CDR3 protein: CAWSVPRGYNSPLHF. Here the CDR3 DNA reads TGTGCCTGGAGTGTCCCCCGGGGTTATAATTCACCCCTCCACTTT. The chain joins TRBV30 to TRBJ1-6; unclear D gene. The V end lost 0 bases, the J end lost 4 bases, and 10 bases lay between the germline ends. Germline CDR1 is GTSNPN and CDR2 is SVGIG (reference sequence). The CDR3 spans 15 residues.

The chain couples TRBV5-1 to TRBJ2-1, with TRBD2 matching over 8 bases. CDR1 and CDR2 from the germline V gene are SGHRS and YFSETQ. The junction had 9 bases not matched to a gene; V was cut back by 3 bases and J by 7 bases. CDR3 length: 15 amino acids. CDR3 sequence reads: CASSSGLGEWNEQFF. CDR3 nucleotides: TGCGCCAGCAGCTCGGGACTAGGTGAATGGAATGAGCAGTTCTTC.

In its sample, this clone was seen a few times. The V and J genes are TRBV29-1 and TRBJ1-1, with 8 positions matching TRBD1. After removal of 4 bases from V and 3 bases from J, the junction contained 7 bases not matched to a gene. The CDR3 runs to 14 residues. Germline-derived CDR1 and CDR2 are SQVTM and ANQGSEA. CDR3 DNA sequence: TGCAGCGTTGTATCCGGGACAGGATACACTGAAGCTTTCTTT. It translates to CSVVSGTGYTEAFF.

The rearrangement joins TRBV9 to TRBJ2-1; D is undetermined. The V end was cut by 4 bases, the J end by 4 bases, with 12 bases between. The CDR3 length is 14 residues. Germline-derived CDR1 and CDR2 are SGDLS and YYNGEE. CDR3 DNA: TGTGCCAGCAGCCCCCATCTGCGGTACAATGAGCAGTTCTTC. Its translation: CASSPHLRYNEQFF. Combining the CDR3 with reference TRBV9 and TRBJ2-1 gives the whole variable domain DSGVTQTPKHLITATGQRVTLRCSPRSGDLSVYWYQQSLDQGLQFLIQYYNGEERAKGNILERFSAQQFPDLHSELNLSSLELGDSALYFCASSPHLRYNEQFFGPGTRLTVL.

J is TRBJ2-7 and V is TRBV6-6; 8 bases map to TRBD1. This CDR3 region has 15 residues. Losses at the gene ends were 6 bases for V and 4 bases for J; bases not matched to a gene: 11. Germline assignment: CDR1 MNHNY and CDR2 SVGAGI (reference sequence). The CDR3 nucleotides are TGTGCCAGCAGCCGCCCAGGGGGCGGTCAGTACGAGCAGTACTTC. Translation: CASSRPGGGQYEQYF.